In this sample, the clone carrying this T cell receptor beta chain turned up many times. This CDR3 contains 18 residues. The germline CDR1 and CDR2 sequences are SGHRS and YFSETQ. Trimming at V came to 2 bases and at J to 3 bases, leaving 11 bases not matched to a gene. TCRdb re-called the PCR reads through MiXCR, storing one row per CDR3 protein. The profile shows some 90,000 distinct CDR3 sequences, 45% to 50% of them singletons. The data belong to a study of CDR3 diversity in severe acne. The source of this sequence is a male donor with severe acne vulgaris. The chain couples TRBV5-1 to TRBJ2-7; 13 bases align to TRBD2. Sample: blood. The CDR3 nucleotides read TGCGCCAGCAGCTTAACCGGGACTAGCGGGAAGACAAACTACGAGCAGTACTTC. Translated, it gives CASSLTGTSGKTNYEQYF.